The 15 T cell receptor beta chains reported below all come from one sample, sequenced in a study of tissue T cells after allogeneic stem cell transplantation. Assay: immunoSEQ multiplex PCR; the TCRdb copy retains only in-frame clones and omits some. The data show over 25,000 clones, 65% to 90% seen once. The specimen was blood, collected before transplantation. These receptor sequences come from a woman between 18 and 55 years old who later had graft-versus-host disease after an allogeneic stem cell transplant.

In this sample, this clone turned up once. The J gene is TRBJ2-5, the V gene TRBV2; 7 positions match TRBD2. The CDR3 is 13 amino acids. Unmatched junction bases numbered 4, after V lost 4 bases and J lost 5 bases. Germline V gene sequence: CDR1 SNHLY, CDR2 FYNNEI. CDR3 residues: CASSGGSGETQYF. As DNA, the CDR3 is TGTGCCAGCAGTGGGGGTAGCGGGGAGACCCAGTACTTC.

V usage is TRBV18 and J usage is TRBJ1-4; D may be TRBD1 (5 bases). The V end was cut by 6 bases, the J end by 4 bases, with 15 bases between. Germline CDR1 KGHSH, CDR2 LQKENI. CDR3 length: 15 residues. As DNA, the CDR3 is TGTGCCAGCTCCCGCGACAGACCGCTTAATGAAAAACTGTTTTTT. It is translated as CASSRDRPLNEKLFF.

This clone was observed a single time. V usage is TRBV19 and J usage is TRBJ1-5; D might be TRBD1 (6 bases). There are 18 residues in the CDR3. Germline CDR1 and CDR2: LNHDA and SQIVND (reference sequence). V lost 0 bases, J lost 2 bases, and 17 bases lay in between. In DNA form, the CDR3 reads TGTGCCAGTAGTATAGATATACAGGGACCGGGTGGCAATCAGCCCCAGCATTTT. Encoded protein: CASSIDIQGPGGNQPQHF.

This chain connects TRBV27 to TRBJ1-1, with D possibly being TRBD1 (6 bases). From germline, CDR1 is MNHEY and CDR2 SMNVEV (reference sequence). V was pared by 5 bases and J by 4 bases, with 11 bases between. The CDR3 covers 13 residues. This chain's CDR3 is CASSGQSSTEAFF. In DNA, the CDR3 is TGTGCCAGCAGTGGACAGTCCTCCACTGAAGCTTTCTTT.

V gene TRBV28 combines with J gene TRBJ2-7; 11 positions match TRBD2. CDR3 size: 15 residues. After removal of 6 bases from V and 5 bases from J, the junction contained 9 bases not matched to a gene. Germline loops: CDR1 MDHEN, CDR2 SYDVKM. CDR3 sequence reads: CASSSLAGGGHEQYF. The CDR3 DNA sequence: TGTGCCAGCAGCTCTCTAGCGGGGGGAGGGCACGAGCAGTACTTC.

CDR3 protein: CASSPSGGSYNEQFF. CDR3 sequence (DNA): TGTGCCAGCAGTCCTAGCGGGGGGTCCTACAATGAGCAGTTCTTC. The chain carries TRBV28 and TRBJ2-1, with 11 positions matching TRBD2. V lost 5 bases and J lost 1; bases outside the gene matches: 1. The CDR3 length is 15 residues. CDR1 MDHEN and CDR2 SYDVKM come from the germline V gene. The whole variable domain, remainder taken from reference TRBV28 and TRBJ2-1, is DVKVTQSSRYLVKRTGEKVFLECVQDMDHENMFWYRQDPGLGLRLIYFSYDVKMKEKGDIPEGYSVSREKKERFSLILESASTNQTSMYLCASSPSGGSYNEQFFGPGTRLTVL.

The CDR3 coding sequence is TGTGCCAGCAGTGTGCTTTTGGGGACATACAATGAGCAGTTCTTC. Translating gives CASSVLLGTYNEQFF. The chain uses TRBV2 and TRBJ2-1, with TRBD1 as a possible D gene (6 bases). V shed 4 bases and J shed 4 bases, with 14 bases lying between them. This CDR3 contains 15 residues. Germline V gene lookup returns CDR1 SNHLY and CDR2 FYNNEI.

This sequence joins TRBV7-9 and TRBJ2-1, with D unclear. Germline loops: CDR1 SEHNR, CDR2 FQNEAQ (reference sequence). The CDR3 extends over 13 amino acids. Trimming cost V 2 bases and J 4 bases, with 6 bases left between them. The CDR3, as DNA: TGTGCCAGCAGCTTAAACACGTACAATGAGCAGTTCTTC. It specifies CASSLNTYNEQFF.

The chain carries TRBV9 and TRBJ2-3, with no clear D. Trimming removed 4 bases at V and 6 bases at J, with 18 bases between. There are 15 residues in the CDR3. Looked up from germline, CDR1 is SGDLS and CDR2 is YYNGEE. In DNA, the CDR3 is TGTGCCAGCAGCAGTACCTCGTATCTCGGGGATACGCAGTATTTT. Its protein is CASSSTSYLGDTQYF. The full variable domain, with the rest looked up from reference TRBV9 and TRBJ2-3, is DSGVTQTPKHLITATGQRVTLRCSPRSGDLSVYWYQQSLDQGLQFLIQYYNGEERAKGNILERFSAQQFPDLHSELNLSSLELGDSALYFCASSSTSYLGDTQYFGPGTRLTVL.

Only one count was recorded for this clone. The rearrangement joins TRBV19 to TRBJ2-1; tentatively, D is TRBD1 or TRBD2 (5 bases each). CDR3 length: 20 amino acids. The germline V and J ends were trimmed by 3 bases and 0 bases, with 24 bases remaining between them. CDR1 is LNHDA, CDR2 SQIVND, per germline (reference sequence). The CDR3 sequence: CASSIYRRGTSPSSYNEQFF. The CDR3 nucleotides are TGTGCCAGTAGTATCTATCGCCGGGGCACTAGTCCTTCCTCCTACAATGAGCAGTTCTTC.

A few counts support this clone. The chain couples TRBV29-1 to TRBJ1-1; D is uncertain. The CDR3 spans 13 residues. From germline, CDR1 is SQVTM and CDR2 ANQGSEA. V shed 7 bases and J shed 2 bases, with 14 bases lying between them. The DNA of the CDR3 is TGCAGCGGTTCTGGCTCTGGTAACACTGAAGCTTTCTTT. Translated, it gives CSGSGSGNTEAFF.

CDR3 sequence: CASSLTVSGANVLTF. In nucleotides, the CDR3 is TGTGCCAGCAGTTTAACAGTCTCTGGGGCCAACGTCCTGACTTTC. The chain is built from TRBV2 and TRBJ2-6; D is undetermined. The CDR3 is 15 residues long. V lost 5 bases and J 0 bases, leaving 8 bases between the germline ends. The germline gives CDR1 SNHLY, CDR2 FYNNEI.

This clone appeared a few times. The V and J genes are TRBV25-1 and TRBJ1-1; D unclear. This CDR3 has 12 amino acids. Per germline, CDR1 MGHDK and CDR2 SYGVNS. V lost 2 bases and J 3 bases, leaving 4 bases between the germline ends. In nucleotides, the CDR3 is TGTGCCAGCAGTGAACGGCACACTGAAGCTTTCTTT. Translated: CASSERHTEAFF.

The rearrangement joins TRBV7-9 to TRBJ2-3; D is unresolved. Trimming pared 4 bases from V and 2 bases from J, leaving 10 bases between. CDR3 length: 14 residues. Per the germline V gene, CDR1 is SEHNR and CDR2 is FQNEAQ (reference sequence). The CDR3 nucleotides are TGTGCCAGCAGCTCCCGACGACACACAGATACGCAGTATTTT. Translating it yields CASSSRRHTDTQYF. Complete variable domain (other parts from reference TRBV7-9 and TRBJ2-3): DTGVSQNPRHKITKRGQNVTFRCDPISEHNRLYWYRQTLGQGPEFLTYFQNEAQLEKSRLLSDRFSAERPKGSFSTLEIQRTEQGDSAMYLCASSSRRHTDTQYFGPGTRLTVL.

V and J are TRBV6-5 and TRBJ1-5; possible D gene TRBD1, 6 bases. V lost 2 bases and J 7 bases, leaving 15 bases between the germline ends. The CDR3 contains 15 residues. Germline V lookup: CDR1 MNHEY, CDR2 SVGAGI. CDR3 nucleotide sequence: TGTGCCAGCAGTTACGACGGGGGCACCAACCAGCCCCAGCATTTT. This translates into CASSYDGGTNQPQHF.